This T cell receptor beta chain was identified during a study of CXCR3-negative and CXCR3-positive naive CD8 T cells. Study-wide results and caveats: TRBV-TRBJ usage was alike in naive CXCR3-negative and CXCR3-positive cells but differed in memory cells. Compared with CXCR3-negative naive cells, CXCR3-positive naive cells showed more hydrophobic TRB CDR3s.

CD45RO-CCR7+CD27+CD95- was the phenotype of naive CD8+ T cells. Of note for this clonotype: Its antigen remains unidentified.

This CDR3 contains 15 residues. The germline V gene encodes CDR1 LGHDT and CDR2 YNNKEL (reference sequence). UMI labels and 5' RACE were used to prepare the TRB cDNA libraries. Reprocessing the 5' RACE reads, TCRdb reports a single entry for every CDR3 protein and omits DNA. The listing contains tens of thousands of distinct CDR3 sequences. The rearrangement links TRBV3-1 to TRBJ1-1; as DNA is missing, the TRBD1 call by TCRdb cannot be tested. The receptor was derived from a human donor in good health. Some clones in this sample may be carry-over from other donors' samples. Material for sequencing was naive CXCR3+ CD8+ T cells from blood. Specified subset: CD45RO-CCR7+CD27+CD95- naive CD8+ T cells expressing CXCR3 (TNR3+). The CDR3 here is CASSNPGGAGTEAFF.